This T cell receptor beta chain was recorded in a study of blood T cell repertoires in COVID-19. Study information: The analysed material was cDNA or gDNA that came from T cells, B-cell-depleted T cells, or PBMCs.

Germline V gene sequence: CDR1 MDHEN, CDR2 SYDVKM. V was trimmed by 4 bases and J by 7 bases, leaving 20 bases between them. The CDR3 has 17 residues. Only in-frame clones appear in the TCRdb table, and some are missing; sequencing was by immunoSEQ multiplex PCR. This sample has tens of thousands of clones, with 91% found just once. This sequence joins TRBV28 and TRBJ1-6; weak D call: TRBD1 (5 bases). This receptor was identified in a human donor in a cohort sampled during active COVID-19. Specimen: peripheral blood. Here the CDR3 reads CASSSPGLRLSNSPLHF. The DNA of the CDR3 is TGTGCCAGCAGTTCACCAGGGTTACGCCTATCGAATTCACCCCTCCACTTT. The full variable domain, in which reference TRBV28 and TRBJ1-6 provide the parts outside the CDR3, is DVKVTQSSRYLVKRTGEKVFLECVQDMDHENMFWYRQDPGLGLRLIYFSYDVKMKEKGDIPEGYSVSREKKERFSLILESASTNQTSMYLCASSSPGLRLSNSPLHFGNGTRLTVT.